This TCR beta chain stems from a study of human T cells and chemical hapten exposure. Whole-study context: TCR yield per sample varied, mainly due to pooled library volumes. Study results and limitations: Expanded TCRs produced significantly more large CDR3 similarity clusters than controls did.

On this clonotype itself: Its antigen is not identified.

One entry per CDR3 protein results from TCRdb running MiXCR on the RACE reads. This table has tens of thousands of distinct CDR3 sequences, about 32% appearing once. Documented time point: patch test 1, 2 weeks after DPC sensitization. Treatment denoted: therapeutic diphenylcyclopropenone sensitization with weekly scalp DPC. The CDR3 spans 17 residues. Per the germline V gene, CDR1 is SGHAT and CDR2 is FQDESV (reference sequence). V lost 5 bases, J lost 3 bases, and 15 bases stayed unmatched. This receptor was obtained from a man aged 40-49 years with alopecia areata. Some clones in this sample may be carry-over from other donors' samples. The rearrangement links TRBV11-1 to TRBJ2-7, with 8 positions matching TRBD2. The sample here was whole blood, taken in connection with sensitization to the hapten diphenylcyclopropenone (DPC). This CDR3 is CASSRGAREEPFYEQYF. The DNA for the CDR3 is TGTGCCAGCAGCCGAGGTGCGCGGGAGGAACCCTTCTACGAGCAGTACTTC.